The T cell receptor (beta chain) under discussion was sequenced for a study of cytomegalovirus exposure and HLA in healthy donors. Study results and limitations: The authors confirmed in vitro that three CMV-associated chains were specific for CMV antigens. Per published reports, the classifier diagnosed cytomegalovirus status with high specificity and sensitivity. A later analysis found first-cohort TCR clusters tended to co-occur in the 130 or so validation repertoires.

The CDR3 totals 14 residues. With V trimmed by 6 bases and J by 2 bases, 4 bases remained unmatched. CDR1 and CDR2 from the germline V gene are MNHEY and SVGAGI. As to this clone: The antigen is not known.

Data came from immunoSEQ multiplex PCR; TCRdb stores just in-frame clones and leaves some out. This table holds about 160,000 clones, just under 85% found once. The donors were part of the validation cohort, which consisted of under 150 subjects and was separate from the first cohort of 670 or so subjects. The sample comprised PBMCs. The TCR originated in a man aged 25 to 45 in good health and CMV-seropositive. The chain couples TRBV6-5 to TRBJ2-7, with 10 bases matching TRBD2. The CDR3 DNA reads TGTGCCAGCAGCGAGGGGACTAGCGCCTACGAGCAGTACTTC. Amino acids: CASSEGTSAYEQYF.